This T cell receptor (beta chain) was identified in a study of blood T cell repertoires in COVID-19. As for the study in general: Collection of acute and convalescent COVID-19 samples took place in the United States, Italy and Spain. PBMCs, B-cell-depleted T cells, or T cells were the source of the cDNA or gDNA that made up the material.

Profiled with immunoSEQ multiplex PCR; TCRdb holds only in-frame clones, not every one. Of roughly 150,000 clones in the sample, about 90% are singletons; the top ten hold 6% to 7%. The sequenced sample was peripheral blood. The TCR sequence derives from an older man with acute or convalescent COVID-19.

The CDR3 sequence: CATGQYNEQFF. CDR3 in DNA: TGTGCCACCGGACAGTACAATGAGCAGTTCTTC. V usage is TRBV28 and J usage is TRBJ2-1; D is perhaps TRBD1 (6 bases). V lost 10 bases and J lost 4, with 8 bases in between. Germline CDR1 and CDR2: MDHEN and SYDVKM. This CDR3 is 11 amino acids long.